The clone carrying this T cell receptor (beta chain) appeared a single time. This CDR3 comprises 13 residues. V gave up 2 bases and J gave up 6 bases, with 10 bases separating them. Germline loops: CDR1 MNHNS, CDR2 SASEGT. This record belongs to a study of blood T cell repertoires in COVID-19. The overall study: Sites across the United States, Italy and Spain contributed samples from acute and convalescent COVID-19. PBMCs, B-cell-depleted T cells, or T cells were the source of the cDNA or gDNA that made up the material.

In the original analysis: Counts of nucleated cells, estimated from reference gene primer amplification, were obtained. Sequenced by immunoSEQ multiplex PCR; TCRdb stores in-frame clones only, minus some. D and trimming were read from the DNA, whereas the V and J calls and clone size are those reported in that table. This repertoire shows under 300,000 clones, 90% found once; its top ten account for approximately 2.1%. The source is a woman in her sixties or seventies with COVID-19, enrolled during active disease. This chain uses TRBV6-1 with TRBJ1-1; D perhaps matches TRBD1 (5 bases). Specimen: peripheral blood. Here the CDR3 reads CASSEIRVSEAFF. CDR3 nucleotides: TGTGCCAGCAGTGAAATCAGGGTCTCTGAAGCTTTCTTT.